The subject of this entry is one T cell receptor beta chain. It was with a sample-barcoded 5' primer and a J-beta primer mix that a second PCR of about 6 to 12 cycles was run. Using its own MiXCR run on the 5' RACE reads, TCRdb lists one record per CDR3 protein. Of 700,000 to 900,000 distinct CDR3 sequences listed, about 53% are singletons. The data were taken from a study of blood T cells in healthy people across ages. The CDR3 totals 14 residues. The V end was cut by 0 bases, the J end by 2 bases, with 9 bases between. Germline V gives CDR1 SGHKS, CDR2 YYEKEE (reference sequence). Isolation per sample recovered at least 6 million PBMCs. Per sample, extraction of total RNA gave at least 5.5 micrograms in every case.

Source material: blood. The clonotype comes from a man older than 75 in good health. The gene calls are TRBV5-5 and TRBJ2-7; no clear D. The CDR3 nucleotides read TGTGCCAGCAGCTTGGGAGACCTGACCTACGAGCAGTACTTC. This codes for CASSLGDLTYEQYF. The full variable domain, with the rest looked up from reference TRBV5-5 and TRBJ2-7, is DAGVTQSPTHLIKTRGQQVTLRCSPISGHKSVSWYQQVLGQGPQFIFQYYEKEERGRGNFPDRFSARQFPNYSSELNVNALLLGDSALYLCASSLGDLTYEQYFGPGTRLTVT.